The T cell receptor beta chain under discussion was sequenced for a study of PD-1 blockade in classical Hodgkin lymphoma. Across the study: Intravenous delivery of nivolumab at 3 mg/kg to patients occurred every 2 weeks. Study-wide points: CD4+ TCR diversity climbed significantly by C4D1, unlike CD8+ TCR diversity. Patients who initiated nivolumab within 1 year of ASCT were excluded. Prior to therapy, complete responders displayed diversity much like that of newly diagnosed patients.

Assay: immunoSEQ multiplex PCR; the TCRdb copy retains only in-frame clones and omits some. This table holds approximately 26,000 clones, around three quarters found once. CDR1 MNHNS and CDR2 SASEGT come from the germline V gene. J was trimmed by 8 bases and V by 2 bases; bases with no gene match: 3. The CDR3 has 13 amino acids. Time point meaning: cycle 4 day 1 (C4D1), after more than five weeks of nivolumab. The patients all showed relapse after autologous stem cell transplantation, while their brentuximab vedotin exposure varied. This clone was recorded once. What it recognizes is unknown. The receptor was isolated from a human donor with classical Hodgkin lymphoma. The chain uses TRBV6-1 and TRBJ2-3, with 8 bases that match TRBD1. Sequencing was performed on peripheral blood mononuclear cells (PBMCs), taken before the fourth cycle of nivolumab. The CDR3 region has the DNA TGTGCCAGCAGTGAATCCAGGGGGCCTACGCAGTATTTT. Its translation is CASSESRGPTQYF.